The present entry profiles one TCR beta chain with its context. Clones were read by immunoSEQ multiplex PCR, and TCRdb kept only the in-frame ones, dropping some. The data show around 160,000 clones, with approximately 88% seen just once and 0.95% to 1.5% held by the top ten. The data were taken from a study of blood T cell repertoires in COVID-19. Study overall: T cells, B-cell-depleted T cells, or PBMCs provided the cDNA or gDNA that served as material.

Those who participated ranged in age from roughly 18 to 90 years and resided in under 25 US areas. Each participant's cohort was designated according to participant-reported clinical history. The TCR sequence derives from a woman in her twenties or thirties with acute COVID-19. The specimen sequenced was PBMCs or T cells enriched from blood (not recorded which).

CDR3 amino acids: CASRPSGTITDTQYF. CDR3 in DNA: TGTGCCAGCAGACCTAGCGGGACGATCACAGATACGCAGTATTTT. The chain employs TRBV11-2 and TRBJ2-3; 9 nucleotides align to TRBD2. Trimming removed 6 bases from V and 2 bases from J; junction bases left unmatched: 6. Per germline, CDR1 SGHAT and CDR2 FQNNGV. The CDR3 runs 15 residues.